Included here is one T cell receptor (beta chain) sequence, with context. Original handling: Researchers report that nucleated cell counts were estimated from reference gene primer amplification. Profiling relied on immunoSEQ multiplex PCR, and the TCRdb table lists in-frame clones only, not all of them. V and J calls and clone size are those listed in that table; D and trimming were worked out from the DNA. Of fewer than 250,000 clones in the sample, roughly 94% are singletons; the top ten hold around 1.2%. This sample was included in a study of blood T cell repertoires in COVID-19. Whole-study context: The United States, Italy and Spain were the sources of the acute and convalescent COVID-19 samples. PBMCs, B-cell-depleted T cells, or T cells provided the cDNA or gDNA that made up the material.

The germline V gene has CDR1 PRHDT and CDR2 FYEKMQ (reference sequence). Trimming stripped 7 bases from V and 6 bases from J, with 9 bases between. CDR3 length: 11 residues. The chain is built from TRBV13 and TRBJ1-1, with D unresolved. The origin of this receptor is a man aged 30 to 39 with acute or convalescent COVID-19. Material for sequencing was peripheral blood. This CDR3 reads CASKESSEAFF. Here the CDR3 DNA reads TGTGCCAGCAAGGAGAGTTCTGAAGCTTTCTTT. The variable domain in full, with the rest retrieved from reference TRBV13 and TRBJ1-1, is AAGVIQSPRHLIKEKRETATLKCYPIPRHDTVYWYQQGPGQDPQFLISFYEKMQSDKGSIPDRFSAQQFSDYHSELNMSSLELGDSALYFCASKESSEAFFGQGTRLTVV.